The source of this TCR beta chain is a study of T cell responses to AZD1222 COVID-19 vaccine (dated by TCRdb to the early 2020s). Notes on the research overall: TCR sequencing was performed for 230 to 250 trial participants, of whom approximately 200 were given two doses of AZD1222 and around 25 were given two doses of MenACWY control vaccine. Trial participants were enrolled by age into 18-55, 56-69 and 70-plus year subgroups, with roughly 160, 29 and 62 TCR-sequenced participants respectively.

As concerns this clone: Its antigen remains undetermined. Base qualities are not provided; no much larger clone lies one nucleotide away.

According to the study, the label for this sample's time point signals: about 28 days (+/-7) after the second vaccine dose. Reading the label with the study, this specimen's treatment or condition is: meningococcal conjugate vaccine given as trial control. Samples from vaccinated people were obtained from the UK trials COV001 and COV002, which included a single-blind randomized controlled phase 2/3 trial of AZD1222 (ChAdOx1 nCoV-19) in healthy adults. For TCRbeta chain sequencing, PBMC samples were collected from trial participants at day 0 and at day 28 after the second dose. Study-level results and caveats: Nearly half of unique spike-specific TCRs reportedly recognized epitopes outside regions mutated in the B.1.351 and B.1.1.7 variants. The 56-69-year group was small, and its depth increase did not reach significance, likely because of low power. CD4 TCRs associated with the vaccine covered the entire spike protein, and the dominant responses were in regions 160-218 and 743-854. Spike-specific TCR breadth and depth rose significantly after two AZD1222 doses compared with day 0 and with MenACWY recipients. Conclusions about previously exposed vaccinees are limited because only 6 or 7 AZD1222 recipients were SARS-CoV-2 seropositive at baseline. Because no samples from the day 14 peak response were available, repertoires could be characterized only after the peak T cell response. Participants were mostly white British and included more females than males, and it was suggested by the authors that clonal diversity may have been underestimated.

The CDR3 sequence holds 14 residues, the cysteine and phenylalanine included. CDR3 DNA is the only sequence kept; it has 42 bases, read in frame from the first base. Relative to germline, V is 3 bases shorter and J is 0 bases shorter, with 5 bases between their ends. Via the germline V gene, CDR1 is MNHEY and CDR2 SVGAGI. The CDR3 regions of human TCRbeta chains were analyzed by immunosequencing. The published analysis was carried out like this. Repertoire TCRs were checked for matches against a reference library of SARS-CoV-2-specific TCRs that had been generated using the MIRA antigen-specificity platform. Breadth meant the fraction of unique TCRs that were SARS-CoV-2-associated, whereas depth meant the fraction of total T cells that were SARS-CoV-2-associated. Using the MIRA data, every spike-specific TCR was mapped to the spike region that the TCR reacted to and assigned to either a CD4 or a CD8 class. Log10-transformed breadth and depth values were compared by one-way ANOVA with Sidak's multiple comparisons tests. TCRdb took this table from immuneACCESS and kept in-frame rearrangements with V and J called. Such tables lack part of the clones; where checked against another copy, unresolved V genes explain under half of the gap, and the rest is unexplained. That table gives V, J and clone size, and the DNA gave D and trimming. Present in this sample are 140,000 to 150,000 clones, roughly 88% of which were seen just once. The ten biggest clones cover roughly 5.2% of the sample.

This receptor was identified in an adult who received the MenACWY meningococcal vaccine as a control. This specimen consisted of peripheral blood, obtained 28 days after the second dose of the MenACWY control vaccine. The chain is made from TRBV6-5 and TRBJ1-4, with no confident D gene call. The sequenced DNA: TGTGCCAGCAGTTATTCAGCAACTAATGAAAAACTGTTTTTT. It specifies CASSYSATNEKLFF.